One TCR beta chain is described in this entry. No antigen is known for it. This record belongs to a study of blood T cells in healthy people across ages. Notes on the study in general: Across the age range, TCR beta diversity per million T cells fell in a roughly linear way. CMV status of donors was unknown, possibly confounding expanded clonotype changes.

V gave up 1 base and J gave up 3 bases, with 13 bases separating them. The germline V gene has CDR1 LGHDT and CDR2 YNNKEL (reference sequence). The CDR3 has 16 residues. Peripheral blood samples of 9 to 10 milliliters were drawn from each donor. For the second PCR, which ran for about 7 to 12 cycles, a sample-barcoded 5' primer and a J-beta primer mix were used. A template-switch adaptor with 12 random nucleotides tagged each cDNA molecule. Via MiXCR, TCRdb re-called the 5' RACE reads, giving one row per CDR3 protein. The profile covers hundreds of thousands of distinct CDR3 sequences, with about 34% appearing a single time and over 10% taken by the ten largest.

The sequencing sample was made of blood. The chain has TRBV3-1 and TRBJ2-4; D possibly uses TRBD1 or TRBD2 (5 bases each). This TCR was recovered from a man between 18 and 29 years old in good health. The CDR3 sequence is CASSQGLGVGKNIQYF. The CDR3 DNA sequence: TGTGCCAGCAGCCAAGGGCTGGGGGTTGGCAAAAACATTCAGTACTTC.